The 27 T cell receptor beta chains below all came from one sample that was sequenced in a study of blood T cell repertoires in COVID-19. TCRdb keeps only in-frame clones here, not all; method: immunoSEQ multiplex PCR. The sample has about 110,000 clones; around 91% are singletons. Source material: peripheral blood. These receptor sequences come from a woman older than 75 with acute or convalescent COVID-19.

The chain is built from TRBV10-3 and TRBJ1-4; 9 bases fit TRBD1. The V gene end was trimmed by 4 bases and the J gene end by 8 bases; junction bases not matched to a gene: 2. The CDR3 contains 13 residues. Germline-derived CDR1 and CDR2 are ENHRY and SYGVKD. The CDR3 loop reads CAISGQGGEKLFF. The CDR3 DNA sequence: TGTGCCATCAGTGGACAGGGGGGCGAAAAACTGTTTTTT.

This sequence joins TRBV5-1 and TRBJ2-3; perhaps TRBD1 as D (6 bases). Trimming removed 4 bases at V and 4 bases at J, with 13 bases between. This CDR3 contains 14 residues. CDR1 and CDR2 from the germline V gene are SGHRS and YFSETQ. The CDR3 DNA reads TGCGCCAGCAGCAAGGTAACAGGGCCAGATACGCAGTATTTT. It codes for CASSKVTGPDTQYF. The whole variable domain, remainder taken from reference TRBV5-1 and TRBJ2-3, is KAGVTQTPRYLIKTRGQQVTLSCSPISGHRSVSWYQQTPGQGLQFLFEYFSETQRNKGNFPGRFSGRQFSNSRSEMNVSTLELGDSALYLCASSKVTGPDTQYFGPGTRLTVL.

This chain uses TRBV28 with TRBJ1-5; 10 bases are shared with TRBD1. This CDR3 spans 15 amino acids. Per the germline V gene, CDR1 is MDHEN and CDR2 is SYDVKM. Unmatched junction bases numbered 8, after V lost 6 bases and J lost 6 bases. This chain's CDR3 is CASRISTGGFQPQHF. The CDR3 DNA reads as TGTGCCAGCAGGATTTCGACAGGGGGCTTTCAGCCCCAGCATTTT.

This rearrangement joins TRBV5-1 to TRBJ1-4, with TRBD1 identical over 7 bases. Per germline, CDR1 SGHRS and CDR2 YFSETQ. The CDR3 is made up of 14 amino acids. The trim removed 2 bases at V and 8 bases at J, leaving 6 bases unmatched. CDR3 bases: TGCGCCAGCAGCTTCGGCCAGGGGGACGAAAAACTGTTTTTT. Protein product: CASSFGQGDEKLFF.

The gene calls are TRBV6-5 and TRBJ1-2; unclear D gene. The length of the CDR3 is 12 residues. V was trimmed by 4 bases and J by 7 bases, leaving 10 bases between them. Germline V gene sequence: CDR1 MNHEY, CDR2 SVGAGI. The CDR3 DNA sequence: TGTGCCAGCAGTTCCGCGGGTGGTGGCTACACCTTC. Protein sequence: CASSSAGGGYTF.

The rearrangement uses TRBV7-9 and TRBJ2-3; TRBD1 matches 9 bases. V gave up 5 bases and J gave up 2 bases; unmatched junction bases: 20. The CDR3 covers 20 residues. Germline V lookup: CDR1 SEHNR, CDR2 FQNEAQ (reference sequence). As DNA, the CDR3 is TGTGCCAGCAGCAGCAACCAAGGGACAGGGAGGACCATAGCCACAGATACGCAGTATTTT. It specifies CASSSNQGTGRTIATDTQYF.

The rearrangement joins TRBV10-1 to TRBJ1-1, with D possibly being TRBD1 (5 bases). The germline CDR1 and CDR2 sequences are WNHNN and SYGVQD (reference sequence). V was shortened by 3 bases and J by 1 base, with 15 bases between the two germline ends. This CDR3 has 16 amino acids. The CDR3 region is CASSDRGTPWNTEAFF. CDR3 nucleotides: TGCGCCAGCAGTGATCGGGGGACTCCCTGGAACACTGAAGCTTTCTTT.

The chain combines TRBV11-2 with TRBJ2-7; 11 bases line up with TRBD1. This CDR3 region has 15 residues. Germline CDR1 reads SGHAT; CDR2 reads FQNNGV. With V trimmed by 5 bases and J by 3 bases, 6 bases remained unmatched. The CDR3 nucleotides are TGTGCCAGCAGCCCCCAGGGGACAGGGGGCTACGAGCAGTACTTC. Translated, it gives CASSPQGTGGYEQYF.

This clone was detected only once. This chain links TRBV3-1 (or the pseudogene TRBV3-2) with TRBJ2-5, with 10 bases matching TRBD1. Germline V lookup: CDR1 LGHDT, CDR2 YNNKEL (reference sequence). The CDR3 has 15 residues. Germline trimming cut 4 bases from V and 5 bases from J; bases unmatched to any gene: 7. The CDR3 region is CASSLGQGDWETQYF. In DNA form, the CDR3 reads TGTGCCAGCAGCCTCGGACAGGGGGATTGGGAGACCCAGTACTTC.

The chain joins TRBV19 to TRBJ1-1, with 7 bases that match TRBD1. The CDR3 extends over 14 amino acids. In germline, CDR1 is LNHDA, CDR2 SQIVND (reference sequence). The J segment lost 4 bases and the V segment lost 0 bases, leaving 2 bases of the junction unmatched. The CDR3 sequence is CASSIDWTGTEAFF. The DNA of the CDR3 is TGTGCCAGTAGTATAGATTGGACAGGCACTGAAGCTTTCTTT. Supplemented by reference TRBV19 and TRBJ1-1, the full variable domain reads DGGITQSPKYLFRKEGQNVTLSCEQNLNHDAMYWYRQDPGQGLRLIYYSQIVNDFQKGDIAEGYSVSREKKESFPLTVTSAQKNPTAFYLCASSIDWTGTEAFFGQGTRLTVV.

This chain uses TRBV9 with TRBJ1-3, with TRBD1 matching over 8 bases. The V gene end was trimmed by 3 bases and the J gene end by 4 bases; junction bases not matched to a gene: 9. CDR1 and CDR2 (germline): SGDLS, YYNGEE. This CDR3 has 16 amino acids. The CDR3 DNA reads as TGTGCCAGCAGCGGAAACAGGGGGACGGAGGGAAACACCATATATTTT. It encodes CASSGNRGTEGNTIYF.

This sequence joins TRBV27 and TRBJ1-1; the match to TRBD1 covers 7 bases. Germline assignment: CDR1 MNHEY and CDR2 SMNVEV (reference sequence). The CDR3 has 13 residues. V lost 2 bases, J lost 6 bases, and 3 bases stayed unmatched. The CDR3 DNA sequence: TGTGCCAGCAGTTTAGGACAGGCATCTGAAGCTTTCTTT. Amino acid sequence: CASSLGQASEAFF.

This chain's CDR3 is CASSFGTGYQPQHF. DNA of the CDR3: TGTGCCAGCAGCTTTGGGACAGGGTATCAGCCCCAGCATTTT. The chain employs TRBV7-2 and TRBJ1-5, with 9 bases identical to TRBD1. The CDR3 length is 14 residues. Germline V gives CDR1 SGHTA, CDR2 FQGNSA. Unmatched junction bases numbered 2, after V lost 3 bases and J lost 5 bases.

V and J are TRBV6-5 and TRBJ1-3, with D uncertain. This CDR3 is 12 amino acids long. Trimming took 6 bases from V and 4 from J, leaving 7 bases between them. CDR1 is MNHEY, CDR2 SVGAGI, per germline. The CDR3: CASSGMGNTIYF. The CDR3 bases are TGTGCCAGCAGCGGTATGGGAAACACCATATATTTT.

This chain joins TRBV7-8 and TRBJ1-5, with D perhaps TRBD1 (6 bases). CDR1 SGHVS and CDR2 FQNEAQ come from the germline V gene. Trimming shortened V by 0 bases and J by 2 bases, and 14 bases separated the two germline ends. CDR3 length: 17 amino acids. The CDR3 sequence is CASSLATNRVGNQPQHF. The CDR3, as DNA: TGTGCCAGCAGCTTAGCGACGAACAGGGTAGGCAATCAGCCCCAGCATTTT. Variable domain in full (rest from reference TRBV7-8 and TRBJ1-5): GAGVSQSPRYKVAKRGQDVALRCDPISGHVSLFWYQQALGQGPEFLTYFQNEAQLDKSGLPSDRFFAERPEGSVSTLKIQRTQQEDSAVYLCASSLATNRVGNQPQHFGDGTRLSIL.

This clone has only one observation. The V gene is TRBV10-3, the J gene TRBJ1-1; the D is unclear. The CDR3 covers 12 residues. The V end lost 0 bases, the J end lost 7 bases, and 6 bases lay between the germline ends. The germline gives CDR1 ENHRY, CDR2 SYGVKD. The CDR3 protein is CAISESKREAFF. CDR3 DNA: TGTGCCATCAGTGAGTCGAAGCGTGAAGCTTTCTTT.

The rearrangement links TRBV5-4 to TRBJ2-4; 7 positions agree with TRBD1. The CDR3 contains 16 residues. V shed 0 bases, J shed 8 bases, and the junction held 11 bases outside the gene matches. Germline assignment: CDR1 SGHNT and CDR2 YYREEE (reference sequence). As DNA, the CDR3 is TGTGCCAGCAGCTTGGGGCGACAGGGTTTTTTTGACATTCAGTACTTC. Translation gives CASSLGRQGFFDIQYF.

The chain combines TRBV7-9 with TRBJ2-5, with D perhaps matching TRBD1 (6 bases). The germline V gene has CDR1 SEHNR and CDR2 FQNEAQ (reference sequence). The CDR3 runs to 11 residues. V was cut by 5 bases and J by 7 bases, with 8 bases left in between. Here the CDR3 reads CASSQGGTQYF. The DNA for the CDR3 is TGTGCCAGCAGCCAAGGGGGGACCCAGTACTTC.

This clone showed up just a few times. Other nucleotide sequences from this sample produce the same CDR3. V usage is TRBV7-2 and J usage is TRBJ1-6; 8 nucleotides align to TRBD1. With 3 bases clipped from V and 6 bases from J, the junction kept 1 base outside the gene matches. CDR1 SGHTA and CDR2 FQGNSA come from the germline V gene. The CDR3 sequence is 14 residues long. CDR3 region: CASSFDRGNSPLHF. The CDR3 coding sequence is TGTGCCAGCAGCTTTGACAGGGGTAATTCACCCCTCCACTTT. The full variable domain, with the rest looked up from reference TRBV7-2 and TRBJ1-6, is GAGVSQSPSNKVTEKGKDVELRCDPISGHTALYWYRQSLGQGLEFLIYFQGNSAPDKSGLPSDRFSAERTGGSVSTLTIQRTQQEDSAVYLCASSFDRGNSPLHFGNGTRLTVT.

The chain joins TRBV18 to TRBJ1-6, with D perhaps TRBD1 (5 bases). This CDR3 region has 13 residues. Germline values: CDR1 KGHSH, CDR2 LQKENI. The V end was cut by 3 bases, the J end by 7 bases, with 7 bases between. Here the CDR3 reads CASSPRQNSPLHF. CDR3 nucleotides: TGTGCCAGCTCACCCCGACAGAATTCACCCCTCCACTTT.

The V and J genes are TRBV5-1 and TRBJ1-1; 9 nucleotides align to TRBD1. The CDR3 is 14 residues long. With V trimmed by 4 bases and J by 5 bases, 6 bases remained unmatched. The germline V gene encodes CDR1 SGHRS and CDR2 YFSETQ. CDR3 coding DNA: TGCGCCAGCAGCCTACGGACAGGGGTGACTGAAGCTTTCTTT. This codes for CASSLRTGVTEAFF.

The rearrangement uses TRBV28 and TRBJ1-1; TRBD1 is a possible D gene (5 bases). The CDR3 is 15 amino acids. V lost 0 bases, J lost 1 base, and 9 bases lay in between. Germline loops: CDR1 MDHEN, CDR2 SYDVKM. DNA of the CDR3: TGTGCCAGCAGTTTATGGGGGGGAGGGAACACTGAAGCTTTCTTT. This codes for CASSLWGGGNTEAFF.

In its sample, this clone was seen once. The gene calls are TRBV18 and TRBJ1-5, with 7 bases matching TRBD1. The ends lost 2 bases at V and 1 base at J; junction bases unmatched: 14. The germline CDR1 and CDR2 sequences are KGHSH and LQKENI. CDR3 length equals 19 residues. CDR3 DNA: TGTGCCAGCTCACCAAATCCGGTAAACAGGGGCTTGAGCAATCAGCCCCAGCATTTT. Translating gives CASSPNPVNRGLSNQPQHF. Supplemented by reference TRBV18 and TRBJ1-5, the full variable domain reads NAGVMQNPRHLVRRRGQEARLRCSPMKGHSHVYWYRQLPEEGLKFMVYLQKENIIDESGMPKERFSAEFPKEGPSILRIQQVVRGDSAAYFCASSPNPVNRGLSNQPQHFGDGTRLSIL.

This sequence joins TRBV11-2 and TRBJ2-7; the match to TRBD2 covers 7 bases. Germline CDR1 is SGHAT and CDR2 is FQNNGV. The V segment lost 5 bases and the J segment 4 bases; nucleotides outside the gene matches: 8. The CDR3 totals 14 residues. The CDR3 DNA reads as TGTGCCAGCAGCCCCCGGGGGGTCTGGTACGAGCAGTACTTC. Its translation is CASSPRGVWYEQYF.

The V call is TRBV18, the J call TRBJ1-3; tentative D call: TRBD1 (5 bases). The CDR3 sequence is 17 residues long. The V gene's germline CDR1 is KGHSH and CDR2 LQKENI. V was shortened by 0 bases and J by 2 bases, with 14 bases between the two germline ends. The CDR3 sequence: CASSPPQGQGPGNTIYF. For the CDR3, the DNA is TGTGCCAGCTCACCACCTCAAGGGCAGGGCCCTGGAAACACCATATATTTT.

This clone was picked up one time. CDR3 region: CASSFQGWYQETQYF. In DNA form, the CDR3 reads TGTGCCAGCAGCTTTCAGGGATGGTACCAAGAGACCCAGTACTTC. The V and J genes are TRBV7-2 and TRBJ2-5, with a tentative D call TRBD1 (5 bases). CDR1 is SGHTA, CDR2 FQGNSA, per germline. Trimming left V 3 bases short and J 0 bases short, with 11 bases between. CDR3 size: 15 residues.

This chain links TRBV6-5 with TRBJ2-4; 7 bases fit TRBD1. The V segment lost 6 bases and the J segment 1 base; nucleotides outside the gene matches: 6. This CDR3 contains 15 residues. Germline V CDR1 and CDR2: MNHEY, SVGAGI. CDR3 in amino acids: CASRTTGSAKNIQYF. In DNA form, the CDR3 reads TGTGCCAGCAGGACGACAGGGAGCGCCAAAAACATTCAGTACTTC.